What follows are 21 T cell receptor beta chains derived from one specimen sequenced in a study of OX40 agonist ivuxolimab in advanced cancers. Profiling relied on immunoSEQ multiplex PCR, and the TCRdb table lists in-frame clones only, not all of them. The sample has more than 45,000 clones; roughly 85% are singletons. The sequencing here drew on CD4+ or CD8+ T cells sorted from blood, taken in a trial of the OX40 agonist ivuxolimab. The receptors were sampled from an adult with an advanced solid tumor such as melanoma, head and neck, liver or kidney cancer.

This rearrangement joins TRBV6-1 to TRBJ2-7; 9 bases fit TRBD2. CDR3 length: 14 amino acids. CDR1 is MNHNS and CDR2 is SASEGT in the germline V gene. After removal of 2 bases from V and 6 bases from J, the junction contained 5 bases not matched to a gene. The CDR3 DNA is TGTGCCAGCAGTGAACTAGCGGGAAGAGCCGAGCAGTACTTC. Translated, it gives CASSELAGRAEQYF.

This chain's CDR3 is CAIRGDREGEKLFF. The CDR3 DNA is TGTGCCATCAGGGGGGACAGGGAGGGTGAAAAACTGTTTTTT. The chain carries TRBV10-3 and TRBJ1-4; 9 positions agree with TRBD1. Germline CDR1 is ENHRY and CDR2 is SYGVKD. This CDR3 region has 14 residues. Unmatched junction bases numbered 6, after V lost 6 bases and J lost 7 bases.

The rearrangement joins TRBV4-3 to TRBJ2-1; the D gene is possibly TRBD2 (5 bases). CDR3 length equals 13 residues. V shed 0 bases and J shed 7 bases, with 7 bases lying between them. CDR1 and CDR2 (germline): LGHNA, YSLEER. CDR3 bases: TGCGCCAGCAGCCAAGATGGGAGAAATGAGCAGTTCTTC. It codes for CASSQDGRNEQFF.

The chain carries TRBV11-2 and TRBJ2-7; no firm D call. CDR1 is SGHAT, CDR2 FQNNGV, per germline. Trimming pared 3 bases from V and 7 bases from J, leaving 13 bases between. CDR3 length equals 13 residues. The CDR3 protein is CASSLNTLGEQYF. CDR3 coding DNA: TGTGCCAGCAGCTTGAACACCCTGGGGGAGCAGTACTTC.

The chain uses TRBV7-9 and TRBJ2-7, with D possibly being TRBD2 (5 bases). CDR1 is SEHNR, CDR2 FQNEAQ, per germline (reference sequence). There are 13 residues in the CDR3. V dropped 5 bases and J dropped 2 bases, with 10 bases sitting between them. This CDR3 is CASSDPTTYEQYF. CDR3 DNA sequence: TGTGCCAGCAGCGACCCGACTACCTACGAGCAGTACTTC. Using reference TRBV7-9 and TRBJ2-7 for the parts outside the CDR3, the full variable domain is DTGVSQNPRHKITKRGQNVTFRCDPISEHNRLYWYRQTLGQGPEFLTYFQNEAQLEKSRLLSDRFSAERPKGSFSTLEIQRTEQGDSAMYLCASSDPTTYEQYFGPGTRLTVT.

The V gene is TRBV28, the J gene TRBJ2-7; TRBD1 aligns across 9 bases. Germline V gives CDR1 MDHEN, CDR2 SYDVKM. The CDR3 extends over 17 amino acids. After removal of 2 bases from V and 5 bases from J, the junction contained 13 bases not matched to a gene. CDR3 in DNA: TGTGCCAGCAGTTTAATTCACTCCTCCGGGACAGGGAACGAGCAGTACTTC. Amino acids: CASSLIHSSGTGNEQYF.

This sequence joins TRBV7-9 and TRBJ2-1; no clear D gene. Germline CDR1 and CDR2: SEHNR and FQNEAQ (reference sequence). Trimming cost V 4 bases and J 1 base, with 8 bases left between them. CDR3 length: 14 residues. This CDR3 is CASSSHGSYNEQFF. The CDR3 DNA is TGTGCCAGCAGCTCCCACGGGTCCTACAATGAGCAGTTCTTC.

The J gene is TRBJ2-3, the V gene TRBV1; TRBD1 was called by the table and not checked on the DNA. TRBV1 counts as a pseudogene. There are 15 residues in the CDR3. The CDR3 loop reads CTSSAQTGAVDTQYF. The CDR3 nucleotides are TGCACCAGCAGCGCCCAGACAGGGGCGGTGGATACGCAGTATTTT.

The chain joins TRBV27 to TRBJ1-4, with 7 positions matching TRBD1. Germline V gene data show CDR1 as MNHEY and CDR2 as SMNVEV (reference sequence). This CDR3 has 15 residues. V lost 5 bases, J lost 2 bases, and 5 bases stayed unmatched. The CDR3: CASSPRDSTNEKLFF. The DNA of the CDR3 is TGTGCCAGCAGTCCCCGGGACAGTACTAATGAAAAACTGTTTTTT.

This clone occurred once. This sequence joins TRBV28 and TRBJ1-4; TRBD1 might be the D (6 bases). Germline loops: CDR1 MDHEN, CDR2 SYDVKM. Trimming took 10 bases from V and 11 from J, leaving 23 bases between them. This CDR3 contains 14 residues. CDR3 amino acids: CATLFRGATGKLFF. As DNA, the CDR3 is TGTGCCACTCTTTTTCGGGGGGCTACTGGGAAACTGTTTTTT.

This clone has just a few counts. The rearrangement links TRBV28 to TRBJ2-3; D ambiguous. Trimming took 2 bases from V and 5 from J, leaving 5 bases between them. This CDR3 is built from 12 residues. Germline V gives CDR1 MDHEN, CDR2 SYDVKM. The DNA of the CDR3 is TGTGCCAGCAGTTTAATGGGAGATACGCAGTATTTT. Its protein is CASSLMGDTQYF.

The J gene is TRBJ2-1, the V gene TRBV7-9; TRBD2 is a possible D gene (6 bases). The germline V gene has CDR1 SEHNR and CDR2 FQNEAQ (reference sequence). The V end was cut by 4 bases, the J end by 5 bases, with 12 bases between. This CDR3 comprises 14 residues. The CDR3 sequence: CASSSVSGDNEQFF. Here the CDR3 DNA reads TGTGCCAGCAGCTCGGTTAGCGGCGACAATGAGCAGTTCTTC.

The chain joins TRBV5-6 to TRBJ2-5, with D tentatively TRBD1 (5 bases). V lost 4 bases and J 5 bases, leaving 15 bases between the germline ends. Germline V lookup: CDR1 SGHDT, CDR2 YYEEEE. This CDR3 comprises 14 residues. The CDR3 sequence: CASSLGARMETQYF. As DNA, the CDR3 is TGTGCCAGCAGCCTTGGGGCCAGGATGGAGACCCAGTACTTC.

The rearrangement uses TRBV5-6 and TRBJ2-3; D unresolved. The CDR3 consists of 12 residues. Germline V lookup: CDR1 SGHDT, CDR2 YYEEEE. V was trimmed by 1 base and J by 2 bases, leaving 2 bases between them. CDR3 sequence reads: CASSLFTDTQYF. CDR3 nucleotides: TGTGCCAGCAGCTTGTTCACAGATACGCAGTATTTT.

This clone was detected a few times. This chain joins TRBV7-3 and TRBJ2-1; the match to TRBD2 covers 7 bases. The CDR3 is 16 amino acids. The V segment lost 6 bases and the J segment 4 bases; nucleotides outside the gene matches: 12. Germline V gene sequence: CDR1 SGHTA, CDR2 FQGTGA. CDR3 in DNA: TGTGCCAGCAGGTCCACGAAACCGGGACTATACAATGAGCAGTTCTTC. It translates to CASRSTKPGLYNEQFF.

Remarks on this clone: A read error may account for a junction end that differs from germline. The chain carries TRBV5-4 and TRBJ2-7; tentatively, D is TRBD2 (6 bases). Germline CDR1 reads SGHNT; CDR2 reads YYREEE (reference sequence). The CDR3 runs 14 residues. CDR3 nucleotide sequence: TGCGCCAGCAGCCTAACCGGAGGGAACTACGAGCAGTACTTC. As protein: CASSLTGGNYEQYF. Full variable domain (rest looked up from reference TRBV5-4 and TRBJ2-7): ETGVTQSPTHLIKTRGQQVTLRCSSQSGHNTVSWYQQALGQGPQFIFQYYREEENGRGNFPPRFSGLQFPNYSSELNVNALELDDSALYLCASSLTGGNYEQYFGPGTRLTVT.

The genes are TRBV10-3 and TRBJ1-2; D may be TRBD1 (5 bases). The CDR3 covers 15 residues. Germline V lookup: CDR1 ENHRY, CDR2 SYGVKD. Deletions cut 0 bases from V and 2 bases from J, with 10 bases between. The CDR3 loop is CAISESMGGNYGYTF. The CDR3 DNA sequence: TGTGCCATCAGTGAGTCTATGGGGGGGAACTATGGCTACACCTTC.

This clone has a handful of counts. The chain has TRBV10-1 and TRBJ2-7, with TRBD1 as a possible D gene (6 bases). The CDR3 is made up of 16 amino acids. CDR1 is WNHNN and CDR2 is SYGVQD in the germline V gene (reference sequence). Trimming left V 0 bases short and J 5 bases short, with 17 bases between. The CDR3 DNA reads TGCGCCAGCAGTGAGTCGGGGGACACACGGGGCGACGAGCAGTACTTC. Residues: CASSESGDTRGDEQYF.

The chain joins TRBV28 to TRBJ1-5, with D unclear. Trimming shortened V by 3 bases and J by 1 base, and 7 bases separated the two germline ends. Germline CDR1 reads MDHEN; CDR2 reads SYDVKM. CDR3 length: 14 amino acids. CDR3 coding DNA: TGTGCCAGCAGTTTCTTTGGGAGCAATCAGCCCCAGCATTTT. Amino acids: CASSFFGSNQPQHF.

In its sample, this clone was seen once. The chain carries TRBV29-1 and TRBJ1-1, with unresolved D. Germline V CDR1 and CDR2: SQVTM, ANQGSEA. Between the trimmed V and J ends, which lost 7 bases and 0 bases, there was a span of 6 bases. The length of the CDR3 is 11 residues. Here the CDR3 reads CSATVNTEAFF. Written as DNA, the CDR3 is TGCAGCGCGACGGTGAACACTGAAGCTTTCTTT.

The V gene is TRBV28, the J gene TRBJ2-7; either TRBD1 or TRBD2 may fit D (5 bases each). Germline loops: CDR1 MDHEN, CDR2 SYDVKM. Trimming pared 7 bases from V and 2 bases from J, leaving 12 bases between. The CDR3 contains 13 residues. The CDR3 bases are TGTGCCAGCACCCTGGGGGTACCCTACGAGCAGTACTTC. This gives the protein CASTLGVPYEQYF. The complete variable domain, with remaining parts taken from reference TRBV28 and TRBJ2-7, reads DVKVTQSSRYLVKRTGEKVFLECVQDMDHENMFWYRQDPGLGLRLIYFSYDVKMKEKGDIPEGYSVSREKKERFSLILESASTNQTSMYLCASTLGVPYEQYFGPGTRLTVT.